This T cell receptor beta chain was sequenced for a study of metastatic and nonmetastatic thyroid tumors. Using MiXCR, TCRdb re-called clones from the PCR reads. The table lists more than 20,000 clones, about 30% of them singletons, with roughly 5.9% in the top ten. This clone came up a few times. Germline-derived CDR1 and CDR2 are LNHDA and SQIVND (reference sequence). The V and J ends lost 5 bases and 5 bases, in that order; junction bases with no gene match: 8. The CDR3 extends over 14 amino acids. Patients had received no treatment of any kind before thyroid surgery. Sequences were obtained from tumor tissue. This TCR was recovered from a female donor with papillary thyroid cancer or a benign thyroid nodule (not recorded which). Some clones in this sample may be carry-over from other donors' samples. The rearrangement joins TRBV19 to TRBJ2-5; 7 bases match TRBD2. The CDR3 DNA is TGTGCCAGTAGTCCCCACGGGGACTATGAGACCCAGTACTTC. It encodes CASSPHGDYETQYF. Filled out from reference TRBV19 and TRBJ2-5, the complete variable domain reads DGGITQSPKYLFRKEGQNVTLSCEQNLNHDAMYWYRQDPGQGLRLIYYSQIVNDFQKGDIAEGYSVSREKKESFPLTVTSAQKNPTAFYLCASSPHGDYETQYFGPGTRLLVL.